These T cell receptor beta chains were read from a single sample in a study of T cell repertoires in cytomegalovirus infection. TCRdb called the reads again in MiXCR, with one record for every CDR3 protein. Among about 400,000 distinct CDR3 sequences listed, just under 35% were seen once. These receptors have no known antigen. The sample was cultured PBMCs, taken from culture after CMV antigen stimulation. The source of these receptors is a human donor in good health (CMV status not recorded). Some clones in this sample may be carry-over from other donors' samples. CDR3s include the opening cysteine and the closing phenylalanine or tryptophan. The order of the fields is V gene, clone size, D gene, J gene, CDR3 DNA, CDR3 protein. A D gene is named only where the DNA matches it firmly. Only some rows state a clone size, as once, few, many or a class for expanded clones.

TRBV4-1	NA	NA	TRBJ2-3	TGCGCCAGCAGCCAAGAGGCCATAACCGGGAGGCAGTATTTT	CASSQEAITGRQYF
TRBV19	few	NA	TRBJ1-1	TGTGCCAGTAGTATATCGGTGGCGAACACTGAAGCTTTCTTT	CASSISVANTEAFF
TRBV7-8	few	TRBD2	TRBJ2-1	TGTGCCAGCAGCTCCTTCGACGATGCTAGCGGCGCGCACAATGAGCAGTTCTTC	CASSSFDDASGAHNEQFF
TRBV7-2	few	NA	TRBJ1-2	TGTGCCAGCAGCTTTTATACGGAGGCGAATGGCTACACCTTC	CASSFYTEANGYTF
TRBV2	NA	TRBD2	TRBJ2-1	TGTGCCGGACGACAGCGGGAGGGCCTCGGGGAGCAGTTCTTC	CAGRQREGLGEQFF
TRBV15	few	NA	TRBJ2-1	TGTGCCACCAGCAGAGATCTTTTAGGGGGGGGGGACAATGAGCAGTTCTTC	CATSRDLLGGGDNEQFF
TRBV6-2/TRBV6-3	few	NA	TRBJ2-7	TGTGCCAGCAGTTACACTAGCATCTACGAGCAGTACTTC	CASSYTSIYEQYF
TRBV7-2	many	NA	TRBJ1-5	TGTGCCAGCAGCTTAGAGGCGCGGAGCAATCAGCCCCAGCATTTT	CASSLEARSNQPQHF
TRBV7-2	few	NA	TRBJ1-5	TGTGCCAGCAGCCCTACTCCGGCCACCGGGAATCAGCCCCAGCATTTT	CASSPTPATGNQPQHF
TRBV9	few	TRBD2	TRBJ2-7	TGTGCCAGCAGTCCAAGCGGGAGGGCCTCCCACGAGCAGTACTTC	CASSPSGRASHEQYF
TRBV29-1	few	NA	TRBJ1-5	TGCAGCGTTGGAACAGGGCTCGATCAGCCCCAGCATTTT	CSVGTGLDQPQHF
TRBV10-3	NA	TRBD2	TRBJ2-3	TGTGCCGTAAAAACTAGCGGGGCCTGGGATACGCAGTATTTT	CAVKTSGAWDTQYF
TRBV25-1	NA	TRBD1	TRBJ1-4	TGTGCCAGCTCTGAGACAGGGTATGAAAAACTGTTTTTT	CASSETGYEKLFF
TRBV19	NA	TRBD1	TRBJ2-5	TGTGCCAGTAGTAGGGGACAGCAGGGATGGAGAGAGACCCAGTACTTC	CASSRGQQGWRETQYF
TRBV7-8	NA	NA	TRBJ2-5	TGTGCCAGCAGCCAACTAGGGGAAGAGACCCAGTACTTC	CASSQLGEETQYF
TRBV12-3/TRBV12-4	few	TRBD1	TRBJ1-1	TGTGCCAGCAGTCTCGACAGGGTCGGGACTGAAGCTTTCTTT	CASSLDRVGTEAFF
TRBV12-3/TRBV12-4	NA	NA	TRBJ2-7	TGTGCCAGCAGTTCCCGCACCCCCCCGGAGCAGTACTTC	CASSSRTPPEQYF
TRBV19	few	NA	TRBJ2-3	TGTGCCAGTAGTTCCCCAGGCGGAACAGATACGCAGTATTTT	CASSSPGGTDTQYF
TRBV12-3/TRBV12-4	few	NA	TRBJ1-5	TGTGCCATCTCCGGCGCGGATAGCAATCAGCCCCAGCATTTT	CAISGADSNQPQHF
TRBV19	few	TRBD2	TRBJ2-3	TGTGCCAGTAGCTCAACATCGGTGGGCGGGAGCGGTATAGATACGCAGTATTTT	CASSSTSVGGSGIDTQYF
TRBV14	NA	NA	TRBJ2-3	TGTGCCAGCAGCCAAGCGACTAGTTTGGATACGCAGTATTTT	CASSQATSLDTQYF
TRBV12-3/TRBV12-4	many	TRBD2	TRBJ2-2	TGTGCCAGCGCACTGGGCGGGAGGGTGACCGGGGAGCTGTTTTTT	CASALGGRVTGELFF
TRBV7-6	few	NA	TRBJ1-3	TGTGCCAGCAGCTTCGGGGGCACCATATATTTT	CASSFGGTIYF
TRBV7-8	NA	NA	TRBJ1-1	TGTGCCAGCAGCTTAGGGGGTGAGACCACTGAAGCTTTCTTT	CASSLGGETTEAFF
TRBV19	few	NA	TRBJ1-6	TGTGCCAGTAAGGGGACACCAACCCTCCACTTT	CASKGTPTLHF
TRBV7-6	few	NA	TRBJ1-2	TGTGCCAGCGAAAGAGGGACCATGGGACGCGGCTACACCTTC	CASERGTMGRGYTF
TRBV7-2	many	NA	TRBJ2-1	TGTGCCAGCAGCTTAGCGTACGGGAGCTACAATGAGCAGTTCTTC	CASSLAYGSYNEQFF
TRBV28	NA	NA	TRBJ1-3	TGTGCCAGCACCGCGTATAGGGCCCCTATCTCTGGAAACACCATATATTTT	CASTAYRAPISGNTIYF
TRBV7-8	few	TRBD1	TRBJ1-3	TGTGCCAGCAGCCTCCTCGGACAGGGCGGAAACACCATATATTTT	CASSLLGQGGNTIYF
TRBV7-9	NA	NA	TRBJ1-5	TGTGCCAGCAGCTTAGGGCGAAGGGGTAGCAATCAGCCCCAGCATTTT	CASSLGRRGSNQPQHF
TRBV4-1	many	NA	TRBJ1-1	TGCGCCAGCAGCCAGGGAGACGGGTGGAACACTGAAGCTTTCTTT	CASSQGDGWNTEAFF
TRBV7-2	many	NA	TRBJ2-7	TGTGCCAGCAGCTTAGTAGGGGGGACGGGCGGAACACAATACGAGCAGTACTTC	CASSLVGGTGGTQYEQYF
TRBV27	few	NA	TRBJ2-7	TGTGCCAGCAGTTCACCGGGACTCCCTTTTACCGAGCAGTACTTC	CASSSPGLPFTEQYF
TRBV6-5	few	TRBD1	TRBJ2-1	TGTGCCAGCAGTCCGCCGGGACAGGGATCGGCCAATGAGCAGTTCTTC	CASSPPGQGSANEQFF
TRBV4-2	NA	NA	TRBJ2-7	TGTGCCAGCAGCCAAGTAGGAGGAGGGTTCAACGAGCAGTACTTC	CASSQVGGGFNEQYF
TRBV6-1	NA	NA	TRBJ1-5	TGTGCCAGCAGTGGCCGGGACCGCATTTATAGCAATCAGCCCCAGCATTTT	CASSGRDRIYSNQPQHF
TRBV4-3	few	NA	TRBJ1-1	TGCGCCAGCAGCGGAGGTCCCGCCAAGAACACTGAAGCTTTCTTT	CASSGGPAKNTEAFF
TRBV2	few	NA	TRBJ2-5	TGTGCCAGCAGTGCGGACCTGCCACGACGGGAGACCCAGTACTTC	CASSADLPRRETQYF
TRBV29-1	few	TRBD2	TRBJ2-5	TGCAGCGTTCCTAGCGGGAGGACACAAGAGACCCAGTACTTC	CSVPSGRTQETQYF
TRBV12-3/TRBV12-4	NA	NA	TRBJ2-4	TGTGCCAGCAGTTTGAGTGGCAGGGGGGACATTCAGTACTTC	CASSLSGRGDIQYF
TRBV23-1	many	NA	TRBJ2-7	TGCGCCAGCAGTCAGTCTTCTGGTATTTTCTACGAGCAGTACTTC	CASSQSSGIFYEQYF
TRBV14	NA	NA	TRBJ2-5	TGTGCCAGCAGCCAATTCCCCGAGACAGCTCGGGAGACCCAGTACTTC	CASSQFPETARETQYF
TRBV7-2	few	NA	TRBJ1-5	TGTGCCAGCAGCTTAATTAGGGGGGGAGCGTCGCAGCCCCAGCATTTT	CASSLIRGGASQPQHF
TRBV6-1	NA	NA	TRBJ1-1	TGTGCCAGCAGTTGGCGGGGATTATATGGTGAAGCTTTCTTT	CASSWRGLYGEAFF
TRBV29-1	NA	NA	TRBJ1-1	TGCAGCGTTGCCTCCCGGGACCGAAGAGCTTTCTTT	CSVASRDRRAFF
TRBV4-1	few	NA	TRBJ2-5	TGCGCCAGCAGCCAAGGGGTCCAAGAGACCCAGTACTTC	CASSQGVQETQYF